Each of the 24 T cell receptor beta chains below was sequenced from the same sample in a study of T cell repertoires in cytomegalovirus infection. A single record per CDR3 protein comes from TCRdb applying MiXCR to the reads. The data hold roughly 300,000 distinct CDR3 sequences, with more than 8% observed a single time. The sample taken for sequencing was PBMCs. These receptors all stem from a human donor in good health (CMV status not recorded). Some clones in this sample may be carry-over from other donors' samples.

Ten or more counts support this clonotype. V is TRBV5-4 and J is TRBJ2-7; 12 bases agree with TRBD2. The CDR3 runs to 15 residues. CDR1 and CDR2 (germline): SGHNT, YYREEE (reference sequence). Germline trimming cut 0 bases from V and 3 bases from J; bases unmatched to any gene: 1. The CDR3 loop reads CASSLETSGSYEQYF. CDR3 sequence (DNA): TGTGCCAGCAGCTTGGAGACTAGCGGGAGCTACGAGCAGTACTTC.

This clonotype was counted only a few times. The J gene is TRBJ2-7, the V gene TRBV5-1; D uncertain. The V gene lost 1 base and the J gene lost 2 bases, with 10 bases spanning the gap. The CDR3 length is 14 residues. The germline V gene encodes CDR1 SGHRS and CDR2 YFSETQ. CDR3 region: CASSLLQQTYEQYF. The CDR3 DNA reads TGCGCCAGCAGCTTGCTACAGCAAACCTACGAGCAGTACTTC.

This clonotype showed up many times. The V and J genes are TRBV7-9 and TRBJ1-2; D is ambiguous. Germline CDR1 is SEHNR and CDR2 is FQNEAQ (reference sequence). V lost 1 base and J 6 bases, leaving 15 bases between the germline ends. The CDR3 spans 15 residues. CDR3 nucleotide sequence: TGTGCCAGCAGCTTAGGTGGCAGCGCATCTGATGGCTACACCTTC. Translated: CASSLGGSASDGYTF.

This clonotype was detected many times. The chain couples TRBV7-2 to TRBJ1-5; D perhaps matches TRBD1 (6 bases). Trimming cost V 1 base and J 5 bases, with 18 bases left between them. CDR1 and CDR2 from the germline V gene are SGHTA and FQGNSA. This CDR3 is 17 amino acids long. The CDR3 sequence: CASSLGKLQGTHQPQHF. The CDR3 DNA is TGTGCCAGCAGCTTAGGGAAGTTACAGGGTACGCATCAGCCCCAGCATTTT. The full variable domain, in which reference TRBV7-2 and TRBJ1-5 provide the parts outside the CDR3, is GAGVSQSPSNKVTEKGKDVELRCDPISGHTALYWYRQSLGQGLEFLIYFQGNSAPDKSGLPSDRFSAERTGGSVSTLTIQRTQQEDSAVYLCASSLGKLQGTHQPQHFGDGTRLSIL.

This clonotype was detected ten times or more. This CDR3 reads CASSQEGLAGGGETQYF. In nucleotides, the CDR3 is TGCGCCAGCAGCCAAGAGGGACTAGCGGGAGGCGGAGAGACCCAGTACTTC. The V and J genes are TRBV4-3 and TRBJ2-5; TRBD2 matches 15 bases. Germline values: CDR1 LGHNA, CDR2 YSLEER. The CDR3 has 17 residues. The junction had 3 bases not matched to a gene; V was cut back by 0 bases and J by 4 bases.

This clonotype was counted ten times or more. V gene TRBV7-2 combines with J gene TRBJ2-3; the D gene is possibly TRBD2 (6 bases). The CDR3 loop spans 14 amino acids. Per germline, CDR1 SGHTA and CDR2 FQGNSA. V lost 6 bases, J lost 3 bases, and 13 bases lay in between. CDR3: CASSWLGGTDTQYF. In DNA form, the CDR3 reads TGTGCCAGCAGTTGGTTGGGGGGAACAGATACGCAGTATTTT.

This clonotype was picked up a small number of times. The CDR3 sequence is CASRPDRLAGGRNEQFF. As DNA, the CDR3 is TGTGCCAGCAGACCAGACAGACTAGCGGGAGGTCGGAATGAGCAGTTCTTC. This sequence joins TRBV12-3 or TRBV12-4 and TRBJ2-1, with 13 bases matching TRBD2. The CDR3 has 17 amino acids. With V trimmed by 6 bases and J by 7 bases, 12 bases remained unmatched.

This clonotype turned up a few times. The rearrangement uses TRBV7-6 and TRBJ1-6; TRBD1 might be the D (5 bases). This CDR3 contains 15 residues. Trimming took off 1 base at V and 6 bases at J, with 10 bases between the two ends. Germline loops: CDR1 SGHVS, CDR2 FNYEAQ. CDR3 amino acids: CASSLEGSGNSPLHF. CDR3 DNA sequence: TGTGCCAGCAGCTTAGAGGGGTCGGGTAATTCACCCCTCCACTTT. The entire variable domain, with the rest obtained from reference TRBV7-6 and TRBJ1-6, is as follows: GAGVSQSPRYKVTKRGQDVALRCDPISGHVSLYWYRQALGQGPEFLTYFNYEAQQDKSGLPNDRFSAERPEGSISTLTIQRTEQRDSAMYRCASSLEGSGNSPLHFGNGTRLTVT.

The rearrangement uses TRBV7-2 and TRBJ2-1; the D gene could be TRBD1 or TRBD2 (5 bases each). The better agreement between TRBJ2-7 and the DNA end casts doubt on the J call. The length of the CDR3 is 17 residues. Per the germline V gene, CDR1 is SGHTA and CDR2 is FQGNSA. The CDR3 region has the DNA TGTGCCAGCAGCTTACGGATCCAGGGAGCCCCGGGAAATGGGCAGTACTTC. Protein product: CASSLRIQGAPGNGQYF.

This clonotype showed up many times. The V gene is TRBV6-6, the J gene TRBJ2-3, with TRBD2 as a possible D gene (6 bases). Between the trimmed V and J ends, which lost 0 bases and 5 bases, there was a span of 27 bases. The length of the CDR3 is 20 residues. Germline V CDR1 and CDR2: MNHNY, SVGAGI (reference sequence). The CDR3 DNA is TGTGCCAGCAGTTACTCGGTGGCTAGCGTCCGTCGGGGTTTTAGAGATACGCAGTATTTT. This translates into CASSYSVASVRRGFRDTQYF.

In this sample, this clonotype turned up many times. The chain is built from TRBV7-2 and TRBJ2-3; 10 positions agree with TRBD2. This CDR3 has 15 amino acids. Germline V gene data show CDR1 as SGHTA and CDR2 as FQGNSA. Trimming took 1 base from V and 5 from J; bases not matched to a gene: 3. As DNA, the CDR3 is TGTGCCAGCAGCTTAGTTAGCGGGAGGCGAGATACGCAGTATTTT. This sequence encodes CASSLVSGRRDTQYF.

This clonotype appeared many times. The V call is TRBV19, the J call TRBJ2-1; D is possibly TRBD1 (6 bases). The length of the CDR3 is 15 residues. V shed 5 bases and J shed 0 bases, with 11 bases lying between them. Germline V gene sequence: CDR1 LNHDA, CDR2 SQIVND (reference sequence). The CDR3 region is CASSSADSSYNEQFF. DNA for the CDR3: TGTGCCAGTAGTTCCGCGGACAGCTCCTACAATGAGCAGTTCTTC.

This sequence joins TRBV4-2 and TRBJ2-1; 8 bases match TRBD2. Germline V gene lookup returns CDR1 LGHNA and CDR2 YNFKEQ. This CDR3 has 21 amino acids. V lost 0 bases, J lost 0 bases, and 16 bases stayed unmatched. CDR3 nucleotides: TGTGCCAGCAGCCAAGATCTTCCGGGATATAGCGGGGCGAGCTCCTACAATGAGCAGTTCTTC. It is translated as CASSQDLPGYSGASSYNEQFF.

Ten or more counts support this clonotype. The V gene is TRBV7-2, the J gene TRBJ1-3; TRBD1 matches at 7 bases. Losses at the gene ends were 5 bases for V and 4 bases for J; bases not matched to a gene: 11. CDR1 SGHTA and CDR2 FQGNSA come from the germline V gene. The CDR3 has 16 amino acids. The CDR3 sequence: CASSTGQTITGNTIYF. The DNA of the CDR3 is TGTGCCAGCAGCACGGGACAGACAATCACAGGAAACACCATATATTTT.

This rearrangement joins TRBV6-5 to TRBJ2-6; no clear D gene. Germline-derived CDR1 and CDR2 are MNHEY and SVGAGI. The ends were cut back, 0 bases at V and 1 base at J, with 7 bases in the middle. CDR3 size: 16 residues. The CDR3 region is CASSYSFLSGANVLTF. The CDR3 DNA reads as TGTGCCAGCAGTTACTCGTTTTTGTCTGGGGCCAACGTCCTGACTTTC.

The CDR3 reads CASSVPGAQPQHF. CDR3 DNA: TGTGCCAGCAGTGTGCCAGGGGCTCAGCCCCAGCATTTT. The chain is built from TRBV2 and TRBJ1-5; maybe TRBD1 (6 bases). Trimming removed 4 bases at V and 6 bases at J, with 10 bases between. Looked up from germline, CDR1 is SNHLY and CDR2 is FYNNEI. The CDR3 runs to 13 residues. Full variable domain (missing parts from reference TRBV2 and TRBJ1-5): EPEVTQTPSHQVTQMGQEVILRCVPISNHLYFYWYRQILGQKVEFLVSFYNNEISEKSEIFDDQFSVERPDGSNFTLKIRSTKLEDSAMYFCASSVPGAQPQHFGDGTRLSIL.

The rearrangement uses TRBV7-2 and TRBJ1-1, with unresolved D. This CDR3 is built from 14 residues. Germline V gene lookup returns CDR1 SGHTA and CDR2 FQGNSA. V lost 4 bases to trimming and J lost 4 bases, with 13 bases between them. CDR3 sequence: CASSSTWLSTEAFF. The CDR3 DNA is TGTGCCAGCAGCTCGACATGGCTTAGCACTGAAGCTTTCTTT.

In its sample, this clonotype was seen many times. The V call is TRBV7-8, the J call TRBJ2-5; the match to TRBD1 covers 9 bases. This CDR3 contains 15 residues. CDR1 and CDR2 (germline): SGHVS, FQNEAQ. V shed 4 bases, J shed 2 bases, and the junction held 5 bases outside the gene matches. The CDR3: CASSSGTGTQETQYF. The CDR3 DNA is TGTGCCAGCAGCTCAGGGACAGGGACTCAAGAGACCCAGTACTTC.

V is TRBV4-3 and J is TRBJ2-3; D is unresolved. The CDR3 runs 17 residues. V shed 0 bases and J shed 0 bases, with 13 bases lying between them. Looked up from germline, CDR1 is LGHNA and CDR2 is YSLEER. In nucleotides, the CDR3 is TGCGCCAGCAGCCAAGATCGTAGGTCACCTAGCACAGATACGCAGTATTTT. This codes for CASSQDRRSPSTDTQYF.

This clonotype was seen many times. V usage is TRBV7-9 and J usage is TRBJ1-1; D is perhaps TRBD1 (5 bases). The germline V gene encodes CDR1 SEHNR and CDR2 FQNEAQ (reference sequence). This CDR3 is built from 14 residues. V lost 6 bases, J lost 1 base, and 12 bases lay in between. The CDR3 coding sequence is TGTGCCAGCAGTCTGGGGACTGCGAACACTGAAGCTTTCTTT. Amino acid sequence: CASSLGTANTEAFF.

V gene TRBV20-1 combines with J gene TRBJ1-6; D uncertain. CDR1 is DFQATT and CDR2 is SNEGSKA in the germline V gene (reference sequence). This CDR3 contains 14 residues. With 0 bases removed from V and 4 bases from J, the gap between germline ends came to 7 bases. In nucleotides, the CDR3 is TGCAGTGCTAGAGACAGGCAGTATAATTCACCCCTCCACTTT. Its translation: CSARDRQYNSPLHF.

This clonotype was observed at least ten times. The V and J genes are TRBV7-9 and TRBJ2-3, with 12 bases identical to TRBD2. Germline CDR1 SEHNR, CDR2 FQNEAQ (reference sequence). The V gene end was trimmed by 2 bases and the J gene end by 4 bases; junction bases not matched to a gene: 7. The CDR3 covers 17 residues. CDR3 nucleotides: TGTGCCAGCAGCTTACGACTAGCGGGAGCTATCGCAGATACGCAGTATTTT. Translated, it gives CASSLRLAGAIADTQYF.

This clonotype was counted a few times. The chain has TRBV6-5 and TRBJ2-1, with D possibly TRBD2 on 6 matching bases. The V end was cut by 0 bases, the J end by 7 bases, with 13 bases between. Germline loops: CDR1 MNHEY, CDR2 SVGAGI. The CDR3 loop spans 15 amino acids. CDR3 bases: TGTGCCAGCAGTTACTCGAGTCTCGCGGGGAATGAGCAGTTCTTC. This sequence encodes CASSYSSLAGNEQFF.

This clonotype was seen only a few times. The chain carries TRBV14 and TRBJ2-6, with D hard to call. The CDR3 length is 15 residues. The germline V and J ends were trimmed by 1 base and 0 bases, with 4 bases remaining between them. Looked up from germline, CDR1 is SGHDN and CDR2 is FVKESK. The CDR3 region has the DNA TGTGCCAGCAGCCAAGGCCGCTCTGGGGCCAACGTCCTGACTTTC. Residues: CASSQGRSGANVLTF.